This T cell receptor (beta chain) was identified in a study of cytomegalovirus exposure and HLA in healthy donors. PCR employed 60 Vbeta and 13 Jbeta primers. TCRdb's copy holds only in-frame clones and misses some; the assay was immunoSEQ multiplex PCR. The table records around 130,000 clones, roughly 80% of them present only once. With V trimmed by 5 bases and J by 5 bases, 9 bases remained unmatched. Germline loops: CDR1 SGHAT, CDR2 FQNNGV. The CDR3 extends over 16 amino acids. The gene calls are TRBV11-2 and TRBJ2-3, with 11 bases lining up with TRBD2. The TCR was taken from a male donor in good health and CMV-seronegative. What was sequenced was PBMCs. Written as DNA, the CDR3 is TGTGCCAGCAGCCGTAGACTAGCGGGGAACCTAGATACGCAGTATTTT. This translates into CASSRRLAGNLDTQYF.